This entry lists 23 T cell receptor beta chains sequenced from one sample in a study of blood T cells in healthy people across ages. Through a sample-barcoded 5' primer and a J-beta primer mix, a second PCR was run for roughly 7 to 11 cycles. Each CDR3 protein is one row after TCRdb ran MiXCR on the 5' RACE reads. The repertoire has roughly 830,000 distinct CDR3 sequences, about 62% of them found once; the top ten carry 25% to 35%. The sample consisted of blood. The receptors stem from a man aged 25 to 40 in good health.

In this sample, this clonotype turned up a few times. This chain links TRBV29-1 with TRBJ1-2; TRBD1 matches at 8 bases. From germline, CDR1 is SQVTM and CDR2 ANQGSEA. There are 15 residues in the CDR3. Germline trimming cut 4 bases from V and 6 bases from J; bases unmatched to any gene: 13. CDR3 sequence reads: CSVGGTGAVVDGYTF. CDR3 sequence (DNA): TGCAGCGTTGGGGGGACAGGCGCCGTGGTGGATGGCTACACCTTC.

The gene calls are TRBV12-3 or TRBV12-4 and TRBJ2-3, with 8 bases that match TRBD1. V was pared by 5 bases and J by 7 bases, with 8 bases of the junction left unmatched. The CDR3 has 14 amino acids. The CDR3 sequence is CASSREDRVNTQYF. In nucleotides, the CDR3 is TGTGCCAGCAGTCGAGAGGACAGGGTGAATACGCAGTATTTT.

This clonotype was observed a few times. The J gene is TRBJ2-7, the V gene TRBV7-3; the D is unclear. Germline-derived CDR1 and CDR2 are SGHTA and FQGTGA. V lost 1 base to trimming and J lost 3 bases, with 10 bases between them. The CDR3 has 14 residues. The CDR3 DNA reads as TGTGCCAGCAGCTTAAGTCCAGGAGACTACGAGCAGTACTTC. This encodes CASSLSPGDYEQYF.

The rearrangement uses TRBV27 and TRBJ2-1; D ambiguous. The V gene lost 3 bases and the J gene lost 5 bases, with 5 bases spanning the gap. This CDR3 comprises 12 residues. Germline CDR1 and CDR2: MNHEY and SMNVEV (reference sequence). The DNA for the CDR3 is TGTGCCAGCAGTTTCAGAAACAATGAGCAGTTCTTC. Translated, it gives CASSFRNNEQFF.

The chain links TRBV5-1 to TRBJ2-3; 9 nucleotides line up with TRBD2. Trimming took 7 bases from V and 2 from J; bases not matched to a gene: 5. Per germline, CDR1 SGHRS and CDR2 YFSETQ. This CDR3 comprises 14 residues. The DNA for the CDR3 is TGCGCCAGCGAAGCGGGGGGACTCACAGATACGCAGTATTTT. Protein sequence: CASEAGGLTDTQYF.

This chain links TRBV2 with TRBJ1-2; D not resolved. The germline CDR1 and CDR2 sequences are SNHLY and FYNNEI. Trimming pared 8 bases from V and 5 bases from J, leaving 12 bases between. The CDR3 is 12 residues long. CDR3 sequence: CASYRPNYGYTF. CDR3 DNA: TGTGCCAGCTATAGGCCGAATTATGGCTACACCTTC. Filled out from reference TRBV2 and TRBJ1-2, the complete variable domain reads EPEVTQTPSHQVTQMGQEVILRCVPISNHLYFYWYRQILGQKVEFLVSFYNNEISEKSEIFDDQFSVERPDGSNFTLKIRSTKLEDSAMYFCASYRPNYGYTFGSGTRLTVV.

CDR3 sequence (DNA): TGTGCCAGCAGTCCCCTCTCCTACGATCAATCCGTTCAGGATACGCAGTATTTT. This gives the protein CASSPLSYDQSVQDTQYF. This chain uses TRBV28 with TRBJ2-3; D ambiguous. The CDR3 runs to 18 residues. Trimming stripped 5 bases from V and 6 bases from J, with 27 bases between. Germline values: CDR1 MDHEN, CDR2 SYDVKM. The complete variable domain, with remaining parts taken from reference TRBV28 and TRBJ2-3, reads DVKVTQSSRYLVKRTGEKVFLECVQDMDHENMFWYRQDPGLGLRLIYFSYDVKMKEKGDIPEGYSVSREKKERFSLILESASTNQTSMYLCASSPLSYDQSVQDTQYFGPGTRLTVL.

About this clonotype itself: The junction departs from germline at one end; a sequencing error may be responsible. The chain employs TRBV6-2 or TRBV6-3 and TRBJ2-1, with D possibly called TRBD1 or TRBD2 (5 bases each). The CDR3 contains 15 residues. Per germline, CDR1 MNHEY and CDR2 SVGEGT. The CDR3, as DNA: TGTGCCAGCAGGGGGTGGGGGACCTCCCACAATGAGCAGTTCTTC. This gives the protein CASRGWGTSHNEQFF.

The genes are TRBV20-1 and TRBJ2-1, with a possible D match to TRBD1 (5 bases). Trimming cost V 1 base and J 7 bases, with 11 bases left between them. The CDR3 loop spans 13 amino acids. Germline loops: CDR1 DFQATT, CDR2 SNEGSKA (reference sequence). The CDR3 here is CSARAQGFNEQFF. Written as DNA, the CDR3 is TGCAGTGCTAGAGCTCAGGGCTTTAATGAGCAGTTCTTC.

This clonotype was seen repeatedly, ten times or more. Here the CDR3 DNA reads TGTGCCAGCAGTCGGGACTACACAGATACGCAGTATTTT. Amino acid sequence: CASSRDYTDTQYF. This chain connects TRBV6-5 to TRBJ2-3; 7 positions agree with TRBD2. The CDR3 sequence is 13 residues long. Germline-derived CDR1 and CDR2 are MNHEY and SVGAGI. The V gene end was trimmed by 5 bases and the J gene end by 2 bases; junction bases not matched to a gene: 1.

The chain employs TRBV7-2 and TRBJ1-2; no firm D call. The CDR3 contains 16 residues. The ends were cut back, 1 base at V and 4 bases at J, with 16 bases in the middle. The germline V gene encodes CDR1 SGHTA and CDR2 FQGNSA. The CDR3 coding sequence is TGTGCCAGCAGCTTAGATCCCCCGGGTGCCGGCTATGGCTACACCTTC. Its protein is CASSLDPPGAGYGYTF.

This chain joins TRBV6-5 and TRBJ1-2; TRBD1 aligns across 8 bases. Germline CDR1 MNHEY, CDR2 SVGAGI. The CDR3 has 15 amino acids. After removal of 2 bases from V and 3 bases from J, the junction contained 5 bases not matched to a gene. CDR3 in amino acids: CASSYPAGGYYGYTF. CDR3 DNA: TGTGCCAGCAGTTACCCGGCAGGGGGCTACTATGGCTACACCTTC.

The rearrangement uses TRBV12-3 or TRBV12-4 and TRBJ2-3; 7 bases are a match to TRBD2. Trimming cost V 6 bases and J 6 bases; bases outside gene matches: 12. The CDR3 contains 15 residues. The chain's CDR3 is CASSTWGGGLDTQYF. The DNA for the CDR3 is TGTGCCAGCAGCACCTGGGGGGGGGGACTCGATACGCAGTATTTT.

The chain recombines TRBV7-2 with TRBJ2-3, with TRBD2 matching over 10 bases. The V and J ends lost 2 bases and 4 bases, in that order; junction bases with no gene match: 6. CDR1 SGHTA and CDR2 FQGNSA come from the germline V gene. CDR3 length: 16 amino acids. CDR3 DNA sequence: TGTGCCAGCAGCTTACGTAGCGGGAGGCACGCAGATACGCAGTATTTT. It encodes CASSLRSGRHADTQYF.

The chain combines TRBV28 with TRBJ1-4, with 8 bases that match TRBD1. With 10 bases clipped from V and 11 bases from J, the junction kept 12 bases outside the gene matches. Looked up from germline, CDR1 is MDHEN and CDR2 is SYDVKM. This CDR3 region has 13 residues. The CDR3 DNA reads as TGTGCCACCGCCGGGACAGGCGTACAGAAACTGTTTTTT. This gives the protein CATAGTGVQKLFF.

This clonotype was detected only once. V and J are TRBV20-1 and TRBJ1-1; 7 nucleotides line up with TRBD1. CDR3 length equals 12 residues. With 6 bases clipped from V and 10 bases from J, the junction kept 11 bases outside the gene matches. Germline V CDR1 and CDR2: DFQATT, SNEGSKA (reference sequence). CDR3 region: CSAKTGTSVAFF. The CDR3 DNA sequence: TGCAGTGCGAAGACAGGGACTTCGGTAGCTTTCTTT.

The rearrangement uses TRBV5-1 and TRBJ2-5, with 9 nucleotides matching TRBD2. The CDR3 covers 15 residues. Germline V lookup: CDR1 SGHRS, CDR2 YFSETQ. Germline trimming cut 4 bases from V and 3 bases from J; bases unmatched to any gene: 7. The CDR3 coding sequence is TGCGCCAGCAGCGTGGGACTAGCAGATAAAGAGACCCAGTACTTC. Translated, it gives CASSVGLADKETQYF. Looking up the rest from reference TRBV5-1 and TRBJ2-5 gives the full variable domain: KAGVTQTPRYLIKTRGQQVTLSCSPISGHRSVSWYQQTPGQGLQFLFEYFSETQRNKGNFPGRFSGRQFSNSRSEMNVSTLELGDSALYLCASSVGLADKETQYFGPGTRLLVL.

The chain combines TRBV6-2 or TRBV6-3 with TRBJ1-1; the D is unclear. Trimming cost V 2 bases and J 4 bases, with 11 bases left between them. CDR3 length equals 14 residues. Germline V gives CDR1 MNHEY, CDR2 SVGEGT. The CDR3 DNA reads as TGTGCCAGCAGTTACGTAGGAGGAGGCACTGAAGCTTTCTTT. Its protein product is CASSYVGGGTEAFF.

The chain employs TRBV12-3 or TRBV12-4 and TRBJ2-3, with D possibly being TRBD2 (7 bases). The CDR3 consists of 17 residues. V was trimmed by 1 base and J by 2 bases, leaving 16 bases between them. CDR3 nucleotides: TGTGCCAGCAGTTTAGGTTTTTTTGGGGGGGCCACAGATACGCAGTATTTT. Residues: CASSLGFFGGATDTQYF.

V gene TRBV11-2 combines with J gene TRBJ2-3; possibly TRBD1 or TRBD2 for D (6 bases each). Trimming removed 2 bases at V and 2 bases at J, with 17 bases between. Per germline, CDR1 SGHAT and CDR2 FQNNGV. This CDR3 has 17 residues. The CDR3 DNA is TGTGCCAGCAGCTTATTAATAGGGGGGACCCCCACAGATACGCAGTATTTT. It translates to CASSLLIGGTPTDTQYF.

The J gene is TRBJ2-1, the V gene TRBV7-9, with a possible D match to TRBD2 (6 bases). Germline-derived CDR1 and CDR2 are SEHNR and FQNEAQ (reference sequence). Between the trimmed V and J ends, which lost 1 base and 8 bases, there was a span of 9 bases. The CDR3 loop spans 13 amino acids. In nucleotides, the CDR3 is TGTGCCAGCAGCTTAGTTTCGGGGGATGAGCAGTTCTTC. Translated: CASSLVSGDEQFF. Together with reference TRBV7-9 and TRBJ2-1, the CDR3 gives the full variable domain: DTGVSQNPRHKITKRGQNVTFRCDPISEHNRLYWYRQTLGQGPEFLTYFQNEAQLEKSRLLSDRFSAERPKGSFSTLEIQRTEQGDSAMYLCASSLVSGDEQFFGPGTRLTVL.

This clonotype has a single count. The chain uses TRBV4-3 and TRBJ1-2; TRBD1 might be the D (6 bases). Trimming cost V 4 bases and J 4 bases, with 19 bases left between them. Germline V lookup: CDR1 LGHNA, CDR2 YSLEER. The CDR3 has 16 residues. The CDR3 loop reads CASSPAEWGAGYGYTF. CDR3 bases: TGCGCCAGCAGCCCGGCCGAGTGGGGGGCGGGCTATGGCTACACCTTC.

This clonotype turned up a few times. The genes are TRBV7-2 and TRBJ1-4, with 8 bases that match TRBD1. The CDR3 has 17 residues. Germline V CDR1 and CDR2: SGHTA, FQGNSA. Unmatched junction bases numbered 10, after V lost 5 bases and J lost 2 bases. The CDR3 DNA reads TGTGCCAGCAGCCCACTCCCCACAGGGGGGACTAATGAAAAACTGTTTTTT. This sequence encodes CASSPLPTGGTNEKLFF.